The 20 T cell receptor beta chains given below trace back to one sample, sequenced in a study of OX40 agonist ivuxolimab in advanced cancers. Generated by immunoSEQ multiplex PCR, the TCRdb table keeps only in-frame clones and is missing some. The sample carries about 40,000 clones, approximately 90% recorded once. The sequenced sample was CD4+ or CD8+ T cells sorted from blood, obtained in a trial of the OX40 agonist ivuxolimab. The receptors were sampled from an adult with an advanced solid tumor such as melanoma, head and neck, liver or kidney cancer.

This clone was counted between two and nine times. The chain joins TRBV4-1 to TRBJ1-2; TRBD1 aligns across 10 bases. From germline, CDR1 is MGHRA and CDR2 YSYEKL. J lost 6 bases, V lost 3 bases, and 7 bases had no gene match. This CDR3 is 15 amino acids long. The DNA for the CDR3 is TGCGCCAGCAGCCAGGGGGACAGGGGCAGGGATGGCTACACCTTC. It specifies CASSQGDRGRDGYTF.

The V and J genes are TRBV7-6 and TRBJ2-1; 9 bases align to TRBD2. Per the germline V gene, CDR1 is SGHVS and CDR2 is FNYEAQ. V lost 5 bases and J lost 5; bases outside the gene matches: 7. The CDR3 has 15 amino acids. CDR3 amino acids: CASSETLAGNNEQFF. CDR3 nucleotides: TGTGCCAGCAGCGAAACGCTAGCGGGAAACAATGAGCAGTTCTTC.

The V gene is TRBV4-1, the J gene TRBJ1-1; no reliable D call. Germline assignment: CDR1 MGHRA and CDR2 YSYEKL. The CDR3 runs to 16 residues. Trimming took 1 base from V and 0 from J, leaving 12 bases between them. The CDR3, as DNA: TGCGCCAGCAGCCAAGGACTAGGGATCATGAACACTGAAGCTTTCTTT. It encodes CASSQGLGIMNTEAFF.

CDR3 sequence (DNA): TGTGCCAGCAGCTTAGGGGGACAGGGACCCTACGAGCAGTACTTC. Encoded protein: CASSLGGQGPYEQYF. The V call is TRBV7-6, the J call TRBJ2-7, with 9 bases that match TRBD1. Germline V gene data show CDR1 as SGHVS and CDR2 as FNYEAQ. The J segment lost 2 bases and the V segment lost 1 base, leaving 3 bases of the junction unmatched. The CDR3 has 15 amino acids.

V usage is TRBV28 and J usage is TRBJ2-7; 12 nucleotides line up with TRBD1. Germline CDR1 and CDR2: MDHEN and SYDVKM. The V and J ends lost 3 bases and 7 bases, in that order; junction bases with no gene match: 13. The CDR3 is 17 residues long. The CDR3: CASSFRGLGQGAVEQYF. DNA for the CDR3: TGTGCCAGCAGTTTCCGAGGCCTGGGACAGGGGGCGGTGGAGCAGTACTTC.

This rearrangement joins TRBV27 to TRBJ2-1, with 9 bases identical to TRBD2. The CDR3 runs 16 residues. The V gene end was trimmed by 5 bases and the J gene end by 7 bases; junction bases not matched to a gene: 12. Germline V gene sequence: CDR1 MNHEY, CDR2 SMNVEV (reference sequence). The CDR3 is CASSTFPGTSQNEQFF. The CDR3 DNA is TGTGCCAGCAGTACGTTTCCCGGGACTAGCCAAAATGAGCAGTTCTTC.

This chain uses TRBV5-6 with TRBJ1-2, with D unclear. The CDR3 covers 12 residues. The germline V and J ends were trimmed by 4 bases and 8 bases, with 12 bases remaining between them. The germline gives CDR1 SGHDT, CDR2 YYEEEE. The CDR3: CASSPLTRGYTF. The CDR3, as DNA: TGTGCCAGCAGCCCCCTGACGCGAGGCTACACCTTC.

CDR3 DNA sequence: TGTGCCAGCAGTTTCGACGGGGGCGGGTACGAGCAGTACTTC. Amino acids: CASSFDGGGYEQYF. The chain couples TRBV6-5 to TRBJ2-7, with D perhaps given as TRBD1 or TRBD2 (6 bases each). Trimming took off 4 bases at V and 4 bases at J, with 14 bases between the two ends. This CDR3 spans 14 amino acids. Germline V lookup: CDR1 MNHEY, CDR2 SVGAGI.

The CDR3 nucleotides read TGTGCCAGCAGTTTGGTTGGGGGCTCAAGCTCTGGAAACACCATATATTTT. Translated: CASSLVGGSSSGNTIYF. The rearrangement joins TRBV27 to TRBJ1-3; maybe TRBD1 (6 bases). This CDR3 is built from 17 residues. Germline V CDR1 and CDR2: MNHEY, SMNVEV (reference sequence). Trimming removed 3 bases at V and 0 bases at J, with 15 bases between.

V gene TRBV9 combines with J gene TRBJ2-3, with a tentative D call TRBD2 (6 bases). From germline, CDR1 is SGDLS and CDR2 YYNGEE. The CDR3 spans 15 residues. The V gene lost 3 bases and the J gene lost 0 bases, with 11 bases spanning the gap. CDR3 nucleotides: TGTGCCAGCAGCGAGGTGGGGGGTAGCACAGATACGCAGTATTTT. Protein sequence: CASSEVGGSTDTQYF. Full variable domain (remainder filled in from reference TRBV9 and TRBJ2-3): DSGVTQTPKHLITATGQRVTLRCSPRSGDLSVYWYQQSLDQGLQFLIQYYNGEERAKGNILERFSAQQFPDLHSELNLSSLELGDSALYFCASSEVGGSTDTQYFGPGTRLTVL.

The chain employs TRBV2 and TRBJ1-5; D gene unclear. V lost 6 bases, J lost 0 bases, and 21 bases lay in between. CDR1 and CDR2 (germline): SNHLY, FYNNEI. CDR3 length equals 18 residues. CDR3 DNA sequence: TGTGCCAGCAGCTCCCTGGGAGGAGAACATATTAGCAATCAGCCCCAGCATTTT. Translated, it gives CASSSLGGEHISNQPQHF.

J is TRBJ2-7 and V is TRBV13, with TRBD2 as a possible D gene (7 bases). This CDR3 comprises 15 residues. Germline V gene data show CDR1 as PRHDT and CDR2 as FYEKMQ (reference sequence). Trimming stripped 5 bases from V and 2 bases from J, with 16 bases between. CDR3 amino acids: CASSPGGLAPYEQYF. Written as DNA, the CDR3 is TGTGCCAGCAGCCCGGGGGGCCTTGCCCCCTACGAGCAGTACTTC.

CDR3 loop: CASSNGLSRREIYEQYF. The CDR3 nucleotides are TGTGCCAGCTCAAACGGATTATCTAGGCGGGAGATCTACGAGCAGTACTTC. This chain uses TRBV18 with TRBJ2-7, with 7 bases fitting TRBD2. CDR1 is KGHSH, CDR2 LQKENI, per germline. CDR3 length equals 17 residues. The V and J ends lost 5 bases and 3 bases, in that order; junction bases with no gene match: 16.

The J gene is TRBJ2-7, the V gene TRBV7-9; D remains unclear. Germline V gene sequence: CDR1 SEHNR, CDR2 FQNEAQ (reference sequence). V gave up 5 bases and J gave up 2 bases, with 16 bases separating them. The CDR3 contains 15 residues. The CDR3 nucleotides are TGTGCCAGCAGCCCCCCGCACAGCCTAGCCTACGAGCAGTACTTC. Translation: CASSPPHSLAYEQYF. The full variable domain, completed using reference TRBV7-9 and TRBJ2-7, is DTGVSQNPRHKITKRGQNVTFRCDPISEHNRLYWYRQTLGQGPEFLTYFQNEAQLEKSRLLSDRFSAERPKGSFSTLEIQRTEQGDSAMYLCASSPPHSLAYEQYFGPGTRLTVT.

The J gene is TRBJ2-1, the V gene TRBV5-6, with D perhaps matching TRBD2 (5 bases). The germline gives CDR1 SGHDT, CDR2 YYEEEE. Trimming took 1 base from V and 13 from J, leaving 15 bases between them. This CDR3 has 13 residues. CDR3 DNA sequence: TGTGCCAGCAGCTTGATCAGCGGCGCGGATCAGTTCTTC. It translates to CASSLISGADQFF.

This sequence joins TRBV7-8 and TRBJ2-7, with TRBD1 as a possible D gene (6 bases). CDR3 length equals 14 residues. Germline V gene lookup returns CDR1 SGHVS and CDR2 FQNEAQ. Trimming pared 3 bases from V and 5 bases from J, leaving 14 bases between. As DNA, the CDR3 is TGTGCCAGCAGCTTGAGACAGGTTAATAACGAGCAGTACTTC. It codes for CASSLRQVNNEQYF. Combining the CDR3 with reference TRBV7-8 and TRBJ2-7 gives the whole variable domain GAGVSQSPRYKVAKRGQDVALRCDPISGHVSLFWYQQALGQGPEFLTYFQNEAQLDKSGLPSDRFFAERPEGSVSTLKIQRTQQEDSAVYLCASSLRQVNNEQYFGPGTRLTVT.

The V call is TRBV10-3, the J call TRBJ1-1, with unresolved D. The germline CDR1 and CDR2 sequences are ENHRY and SYGVKD. Trimming cost V 6 bases and J 1 base, with 9 bases left between them. CDR3 length: 13 residues. The CDR3 region is CAIRAGGNTEAFF. CDR3 in DNA: TGTGCCATCAGAGCTGGTGGGAACACTGAAGCTTTCTTT.

This chain uses TRBV11-2 with TRBJ2-6; maybe TRBD1 (5 bases). V lost 5 bases, J lost 3 bases, and 14 bases lay in between. This CDR3 is built from 16 residues. The germline gives CDR1 SGHAT, CDR2 FQNNGV. The CDR3 sequence: CASSPAGYGGANVLTF. The DNA for the CDR3 is TGTGCCAGCAGCCCCGCAGGGTATGGTGGGGCCAACGTCCTGACTTTC.

Note on this clone: The same CDR3 can be traced to other DNA sequences in this sample. The DNA for the CDR3 is TGTGCCTGGAGTGGCTACAATGAGCAGTTCTTC. Translated, it gives CAWSGYNEQFF. V is TRBV30 and J is TRBJ2-1; D remains ambiguous. Germline loops: CDR1 GTSNPN, CDR2 SVGIG (reference sequence). Trimming shortened V by 1 base and J by 3 bases, and 1 base separated the two germline ends. The CDR3 loop spans 11 amino acids.

In its sample, this clone is medium-sized. This rearrangement joins TRBV7-9 to TRBJ2-2, with TRBD1 as a possible D gene (6 bases). The CDR3 length is 15 residues. The V end was cut by 6 bases, the J end by 2 bases, with 13 bases between. Germline V CDR1 and CDR2: SEHNR, FQNEAQ (reference sequence). This chain's CDR3 is CASRLGQINTGELFF. DNA of the CDR3: TGTGCCAGCAGGTTGGGACAAATCAACACCGGGGAGCTGTTTTTT.